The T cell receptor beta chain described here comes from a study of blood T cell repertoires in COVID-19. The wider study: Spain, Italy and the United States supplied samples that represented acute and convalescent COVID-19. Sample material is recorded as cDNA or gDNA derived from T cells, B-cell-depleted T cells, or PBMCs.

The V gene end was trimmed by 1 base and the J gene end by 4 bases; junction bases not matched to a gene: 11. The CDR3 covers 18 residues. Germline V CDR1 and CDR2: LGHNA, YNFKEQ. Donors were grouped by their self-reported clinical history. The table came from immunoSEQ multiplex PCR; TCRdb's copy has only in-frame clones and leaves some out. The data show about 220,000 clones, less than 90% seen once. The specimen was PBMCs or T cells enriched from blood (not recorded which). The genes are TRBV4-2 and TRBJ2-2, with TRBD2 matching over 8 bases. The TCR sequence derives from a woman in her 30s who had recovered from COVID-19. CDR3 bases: TGTGCCAGCAGCCAAGGATACGGGCGGGGGGCCCTCACCGGGGAGCTGTTTTTT. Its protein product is CASSQGYGRGALTGELFF.